These 30 T cell receptor beta chains originate from one sample sequenced in a study of T cells in Graves' hyperthyroidism and ophthalmopathy. Authors of the study amplified TCR beta CDR3 regions from RNA transcripts. The TCR CDR3 first-round RT-PCR relied on the HTBI primer set. Each CDR3 protein gets one entry after TCRdb re-called the multiplex PCR reads with MiXCR. This table has about 600,000 distinct CDR3 sequences, about 16% appearing once. Sequencing was performed on blood. All receptors come from a woman in her 40s with Graves' ophthalmopathy.

The chain carries TRBV5-1 and TRBJ2-4; perhaps D is TRBD1 or TRBD2 (5 bases each). V was trimmed by 4 bases and J by 0 bases, leaving 14 bases between them. The CDR3 has 16 amino acids. The germline V gene encodes CDR1 SGHRS and CDR2 YFSETQ. The CDR3 nucleotides are TGCGCCAGCAGCCCCTGGGACCGACTAGCCAAAAACATTCAGTACTTC. Translation: CASSPWDRLAKNIQYF.

Many counts were recorded for this clonotype. The chain uses TRBV3-1 and TRBJ2-3, with 8 bases fitting TRBD2. Germline V gene data show CDR1 as LGHDT and CDR2 as YNNKEL (reference sequence). The CDR3 extends over 14 amino acids. Trimming removed 0 bases from V and 6 bases from J; junction bases left unmatched: 2. CDR3 region: CASSQDGGGDTQYF. CDR3 DNA: TGTGCCAGCAGCCAAGACGGCGGGGGGGATACGCAGTATTTT.

To note about this clonotype: This could be a read error, since a much larger clone is one nucleotide away. The chain recombines TRBV3-1 with TRBJ2-1; 9 bases are a match to TRBD1. The V gene's germline CDR1 is LGHDT and CDR2 YNNKEL (reference sequence). CDR3 length equals 15 residues. CDR3 loop: CASSQGTGAGNEQLF. The CDR3 DNA reads TGTGCCAGCAGCCAAGGGACAGGGGCTGGGAATGAGCAGCTCTTC.

This clonotype was seen ten or more times. This sequence joins TRBV12-3 or TRBV12-4 and TRBJ1-1; perhaps TRBD1 as D (5 bases). V lost 5 bases, J lost 2 bases, and 18 bases lay in between. The CDR3 length is 16 residues. The CDR3, as DNA: TGTGCCAGCAGTCCCCCGTGGGGGAAGAGAAACACTGAAGCTTTCTTT. Translating gives CASSPPWGKRNTEAFF.

This clonotype was recorded many times. The chain recombines TRBV28 with TRBJ1-5; D not certain. There are 15 residues in the CDR3. Trimming took off 2 bases at V and 0 bases at J, with 8 bases between the two ends. Germline V gene data show CDR1 as MDHEN and CDR2 as SYDVKM. The CDR3 DNA is TGTGCCAGCAGTTTAGGATCTCATAGCAATCAGCCCCAGCATTTT. Encoded protein: CASSLGSHSNQPQHF.

This clonotype was seen only a few times. Written as DNA, the CDR3 is TGTGCCAGTGGGGCAGGCACAGATACGCAGTATTTT. Translation: CASGAGTDTQYF. The rearrangement uses TRBV7-8 and TRBJ2-3; TRBD1 is a possible D gene (5 bases). CDR1 SGHVS and CDR2 FQNEAQ come from the germline V gene. The CDR3 is 12 residues long. V lost 9 bases and J lost 1, with 8 bases in between.

The chain joins TRBV29-1 to TRBJ1-1, with D unresolved. Germline assignment: CDR1 SQVTM and CDR2 ANQGSEA. This CDR3 region has 14 residues. V was clipped by 5 bases and J by 0 bases, with 13 bases between them. CDR3 bases: TGCAGCGTTCGCCAGCAGACGATGAACACTGAAGCTTTCTTT. It encodes CSVRQQTMNTEAFF.

The table lists this clonotype with many counts. This sequence joins TRBV2 and TRBJ2-1; 11 bases fit TRBD2. Germline V lookup: CDR1 SNHLY, CDR2 FYNNEI. The CDR3 runs to 14 residues. V lost 3 bases, J lost 10 bases, and 5 bases stayed unmatched. As DNA, the CDR3 is TGTGCCAGCAGTGAGACGACTAGCGGGGCAGAGCAGTTCTTC. It is translated as CASSETTSGAEQFF.

There are a few counts of this clonotype. One end of the junction is discordant with germline, which a read error may explain. J is TRBJ2-3 and V is TRBV11-3, with D tentatively TRBD2 (6 bases). This CDR3 has 13 amino acids. Germline V gene sequence: CDR1 SGHNT, CDR2 YENEEA. In DNA, the CDR3 is TGTGTCAGCAGCCCCGGAGGGGCAGATACGCAGTATTTT. Translating gives CVSSPGGADTQYF.

This clonotype was observed many times. The chain combines TRBV28 with TRBJ2-7, with TRBD2 identical over 9 bases. This CDR3 has 15 residues. With V trimmed by 6 bases and J by 2 bases, 8 bases remained unmatched. The V gene's germline CDR1 is MDHEN and CDR2 SYDVKM. Here the CDR3 reads CASRIRTSATYEQYF. DNA for the CDR3: TGTGCCAGCAGGATACGGACTAGCGCGACCTACGAGCAGTACTTC.

The chain has TRBV10-3 and TRBJ1-2; a weak D match, TRBD1 (5 bases). V gave up 8 bases and J gave up 6 bases, with 19 bases separating them. This CDR3 comprises 14 residues. Germline-derived CDR1 and CDR2 are ENHRY and SYGVKD. The CDR3 spells CAIGNEKGSDGYTF. CDR3 coding DNA: TGTGCCATCGGGAATGAGAAGGGGAGCGATGGCTACACCTTC.

At least ten counts were recorded for this clonotype. The chain recombines TRBV20-1 with TRBJ2-7; D may be TRBD2 (5 bases). Per germline, CDR1 DFQATT and CDR2 SNEGSKA (reference sequence). CDR3 length equals 14 residues. V was shortened by 3 bases and J by 6 bases, with 18 bases between the two germline ends. The chain's CDR3 is CSASASGGEVEQYF. The CDR3, as DNA: TGCAGTGCTAGTGCGTCAGGAGGCGAAGTCGAGCAGTACTTC.

This clonotype occurred many times. The chain links TRBV2 to TRBJ2-7; D is unresolved. Per germline, CDR1 SNHLY and CDR2 FYNNEI. CDR3 length: 11 amino acids. V lost 7 bases and J 0 bases, leaving 4 bases between the germline ends. This CDR3 is CASKISYEQYF. In DNA, the CDR3 is TGTGCCAGCAAGATCTCCTACGAGCAGTACTTC.

This clonotype appeared once. The CDR3 region is CASGPRGADGDEQYF. In nucleotides, the CDR3 is TGTGCCAGCGGCCCTCGCGGGGCCGATGGGGACGAGCAGTACTTC. The V and J genes are TRBV2 and TRBJ2-7; D perhaps matches TRBD2 (6 bases). V was cut by 8 bases and J by 5 bases, with 22 bases left in between. The CDR3 has 15 amino acids. In germline, CDR1 is SNHLY, CDR2 FYNNEI.

The chain recombines TRBV7-2 with TRBJ2-2; D may be TRBD1 or TRBD2 (5 bases each). The V gene lost 0 bases and the J gene lost 6 bases, with 8 bases spanning the gap. CDR1 is SGHTA and CDR2 is FQGNSA in the germline V gene. The CDR3 is 14 amino acids. The CDR3 region is CASSLALGAGELFF. DNA for the CDR3: TGTGCCAGCAGCTTAGCGCTGGGGGCCGGGGAGCTGTTTTTT.

This clonotype was counted a few times. V usage is TRBV6-1 and J usage is TRBJ1-4; D is undetermined. The V end was cut by 5 bases, the J end by 8 bases, with 12 bases between. The CDR3 runs 13 residues. In germline, CDR1 is MNHNS, CDR2 SASEGT. The CDR3 loop is CASSLQREEKLFF. DNA of the CDR3: TGTGCCAGCAGTCTTCAGAGGGAGGAAAAACTGTTTTTT.

Ten or more counts support this clonotype. The chain is built from TRBV7-3 and TRBJ2-1; TRBD2 agrees at 10 bases. The length of the CDR3 is 15 residues. The V and J ends lost 3 bases and 7 bases, in that order; junction bases with no gene match: 6. The germline gives CDR1 SGHTA, CDR2 FQGTGA. Here the CDR3 reads CASSLMGSGRNEQFF. Written as DNA, the CDR3 is TGTGCCAGCAGCTTGATGGGTAGCGGGAGGAATGAGCAGTTCTTC.

CDR3 residues: CASSQGWRWAGDTDTQYF. In DNA form, the CDR3 reads TGTGCCAGCAGCCAAGGTTGGCGGTGGGCAGGGGACACAGATACGCAGTATTTT. The J gene is TRBJ2-3, the V gene TRBV3-1, with a possible D match to TRBD1 (6 bases). There are 18 residues in the CDR3. Germline V gives CDR1 LGHDT, CDR2 YNNKEL (reference sequence). With 1 base removed from V and 2 bases from J, the gap between germline ends came to 19 bases.

V gene TRBV5-4 combines with J gene TRBJ2-4; D may match TRBD1 or TRBD2 (6 bases each). CDR1 is SGHNT, CDR2 YYREEE, per germline (reference sequence). The V end was cut by 6 bases, the J end by 8 bases, with 15 bases between. This CDR3 comprises 13 residues. In nucleotides, the CDR3 is TGTGCCAGCACCTCTGGAAGGGGGGACATTCAGTACTTC. The encoded protein is CASTSGRGDIQYF.

The J gene is TRBJ2-5, the V gene TRBV20-1; TRBD2 aligns across 8 bases. Germline V gene data show CDR1 as DFQATT and CDR2 as SNEGSKA (reference sequence). The CDR3 is 15 residues long. The J segment lost 0 bases and the V segment lost 5 bases, leaving 8 bases of the junction unmatched. CDR3 bases: TGCAGTGCTGGAGCGGGGGCCTCCAACCAAGAGACCCAGTACTTC. Its translation is CSAGAGASNQETQYF.

V is TRBV28 and J is TRBJ1-5, with D maybe TRBD1 (5 bases). Trimming shortened V by 3 bases and J by 2 bases, and 17 bases separated the two germline ends. Germline V gene lookup returns CDR1 MDHEN and CDR2 SYDVKM. The CDR3 spans 17 residues. The CDR3: CASSLGRGMEGNQPQHF. DNA of the CDR3: TGTGCCAGCAGTTTGGGGAGGGGTATGGAGGGCAATCAGCCCCAGCATTTT.

The rearrangement links TRBV7-2 to TRBJ1-4; TRBD1 matches 8 bases. Germline assignment: CDR1 SGHTA and CDR2 FQGNSA. This CDR3 has 17 amino acids. J lost 0 bases, V lost 5 bases, and 8 bases had no gene match. The CDR3 protein is CASSPDGQGSTNEKLFF. CDR3 nucleotides: TGTGCCAGCAGCCCAGACGGACAGGGCTCAACTAATGAAAAACTGTTTTTT.

The chain combines TRBV7-9 with TRBJ2-5, with 9 bases aligning to TRBD1. V lost 5 bases to trimming and J lost 0 bases; unmatched junction nucleotides: 4. Germline CDR1 is SEHNR and CDR2 is FQNEAQ (reference sequence). The CDR3 spans 15 residues. The CDR3 is CASSDRDRDQETQYF. For the CDR3, the DNA is TGTGCCAGCAGCGACCGGGACAGGGACCAAGAGACCCAGTACTTC.

This clonotype has at least ten counts. V and J are TRBV10-2 and TRBJ2-7; 7 nucleotides line up with TRBD1. Trimming cost V 8 bases and J 2 bases; bases outside gene matches: 6. The CDR3 runs to 13 residues. The germline V gene has CDR1 WSHSY and CDR2 SAAADI. CDR3 region: CASQDRWAYEQYF. The CDR3 nucleotides read TGCGCCAGCCAGGACAGGTGGGCCTACGAGCAGTACTTC.

This clonotype was detected ten times or more. This chain links TRBV11-2 with TRBJ2-1; 12 positions match TRBD2. With 2 bases clipped from V and 14 bases from J, the junction kept 4 bases outside the gene matches. The CDR3 has 13 amino acids. Looked up from germline, CDR1 is SGHAT and CDR2 is FQNNGV. The CDR3 bases are TGTGCCAGCAGCTTAAATCCTAGCGGGGGGGAGTTCTTC. Protein: CASSLNPSGGEFF. The complete variable domain, with remaining parts taken from reference TRBV11-2 and TRBJ2-1, reads EAGVAQSPRYKIIEKRQSVAFWCNPISGHATLYWYQQILGQGPKLLIQFQNNGVVDDSQLPKDRFSAERLKGVDSTLKIQPAKLEDSAVYLCASSLNPSGGEFFGPGTRLTVL.

The chain joins TRBV29-1 to TRBJ1-2; weak D call: TRBD1 (5 bases). In germline, CDR1 is SQVTM, CDR2 ANQGSEA. Trimming cost V 7 bases and J 7 bases, with 13 bases left between them. The CDR3 sequence is 11 residues long. The CDR3 nucleotides are TGCAGCGCCTATATGCAGGGTGGCTACACCTTC. Translation gives CSAYMQGGYTF.

This clonotype showed up many times. V usage is TRBV2 and J usage is TRBJ2-5, with 13 bases lining up with TRBD2. V trimming: 0 bases; J trimming: 7 bases; junction bases outside the gene matches: 8. Germline V gene lookup returns CDR1 SNHLY and CDR2 FYNNEI. The CDR3 has 17 residues. CDR3: CASSEALGLAGVGTQYF. In DNA, the CDR3 is TGTGCCAGCAGTGAAGCGCTAGGACTAGCGGGAGTAGGGACCCAGTACTTC.

This clonotype was counted many times. The V gene is TRBV7-2, the J gene TRBJ2-3; TRBD2 matches at 10 bases. Germline V CDR1 and CDR2: SGHTA, FQGNSA. The V and J ends lost 8 bases and 2 bases, in that order; junction bases with no gene match: 10. This CDR3 spans 16 amino acids. CDR3 bases: TGTGCCAGCGGCCCCGGACTAGCGGTATCCACAGATACGCAGTATTTT. Translation gives CASGPGLAVSTDTQYF.

This clonotype was recorded at least ten times. This chain links TRBV3-1 with TRBJ2-7; D might be TRBD1 or TRBD2, each matching 5 bases. Germline V CDR1 and CDR2: LGHDT, YNNKEL (reference sequence). V lost 5 bases, J lost 1 base, and 12 bases lay in between. The CDR3 is 14 amino acids. The CDR3 DNA is TGTGCCAGCAGCGCGATGGGACGGTCCTACGAGCAGTACTTC. Protein sequence: CASSAMGRSYEQYF.

The rearrangement joins TRBV19 to TRBJ2-5, with 15 nucleotides matching TRBD2. Trimming at V came to 7 bases and at J to 2 bases, leaving 5 bases not matched to a gene. CDR1 LNHDA and CDR2 SQIVND come from the germline V gene (reference sequence). The CDR3 loop spans 16 amino acids. CDR3 nucleotide sequence: TGTGCCAGTACCTCGGGACTAGCGGGGGGACAAGAGACCCAGTACTTC. It specifies CASTSGLAGGQETQYF. Full variable domain (outside the CDR3, taken from reference TRBV19 and TRBJ2-5): DGGITQSPKYLFRKEGQNVTLSCEQNLNHDAMYWYRQDPGQGLRLIYYSQIVNDFQKGDIAEGYSVSREKKESFPLTVTSAQKNPTAFYLCASTSGLAGGQETQYFGPGTRLLVL.